This T cell receptor (beta chain) was sequenced for a study of blood T cell repertoires in COVID-19. Study details: Sites across the United States, Italy and Spain contributed samples from acute and convalescent COVID-19. Sources were T cells, B-cell-depleted T cells, or PBMCs; the material itself was cDNA or gDNA.

The V segment lost 0 bases and the J segment 0 bases; nucleotides outside the gene matches: 10. CDR1 and CDR2 from the germline V gene are SGHRS and YFSETQ. This CDR3 contains 18 residues. Per the authors' pipeline: Amplified reference gene primers provided the basis for estimating nucleated cell counts. TCRdb keeps only in-frame clones here, not all; method: immunoSEQ multiplex PCR. Clone size and V and J calls were adopted from that table, with D and trimming inferred from the DNA. This sample has some 80,000 clones, with approximately 80% found just once. The gene calls are TRBV5-1 and TRBJ2-3; 7 bases match TRBD1. Sequenced material: peripheral blood. This TCR was recovered from a woman in her 70s with acute or convalescent COVID-19. This CDR3 reads CASSLEAGGLPSTDTQYF. CDR3 in DNA: TGCGCCAGCAGCTTGGAAGCAGGGGGTTTACCTAGCACAGATACGCAGTATTTT.